The 30 T cell receptor beta chains listed next were all sequenced from one sample in a study of metastatic and nonmetastatic thyroid tumors. TCRdb re-called clones from the PCR reads using MiXCR. Of tens of thousands of clones listed, 18% are singletons. Each patient came to thyroid surgery without any prior treatment (of any kind). The specimen was blood. The receptors were sampled from a female donor with papillary thyroid cancer or a benign thyroid nodule (not recorded which). Some clones in this sample may be carry-over from other donors' samples.

The gene calls are TRBV3-1 and TRBJ2-4; 11 bases fit TRBD2. This CDR3 region has 21 residues. CDR1 and CDR2 (germline): LGHDT, YNNKEL (reference sequence). V lost 3 bases, J lost 3 bases, and 19 bases stayed unmatched. CDR3 amino acids: CASSQGGWGTSGLSGKNIQYF. The DNA of the CDR3 is TGTGCCAGCAGCCAGGGCGGGTGGGGGACTAGCGGACTTTCGGGCAAAAACATTCAGTACTTC. Filled out from reference TRBV3-1 and TRBJ2-4, the complete variable domain reads DTAVSQTPKYLVTQMGNDKSIKCEQNLGHDTMYWYKQDSKKFLKIMFSYNNKELIINETVPNRFSPKSPDKAHLNLHINSLELGDSAVYFCASSQGGWGTSGLSGKNIQYFGAGTRLSVL.

This clone is medium-sized by share. V gene TRBV12-3 or TRBV12-4 combines with J gene TRBJ1-4, with D perhaps matching TRBD1 (6 bases). CDR3 length: 14 residues. Trimming removed 6 bases from V and 7 bases from J, with 15 bases in between. The CDR3 region has the DNA TGTGCCAGCAGGCTCGGACAGTTAGCTGAAAAACTGTTTTTT. Protein product: CASRLGQLAEKLFF.

This clone was recorded a few times. The chain has TRBV6-1 and TRBJ2-3; 7 positions match TRBD1. Per the germline V gene, CDR1 is MNHNS and CDR2 is SASEGT. Germline trimming cut 8 bases from V and 2 bases from J; bases unmatched to any gene: 4. The length of the CDR3 is 13 residues. The CDR3: CASQTGFTDTQYF. The CDR3 region has the DNA TGTGCCAGCCAGACAGGGTTCACAGATACGCAGTATTTT.

The sample holds many counts of this clone. The CDR3: CASSLSRGLNTGELFF. CDR3 in DNA: TGTGCCAGCAGCCTGTCCAGGGGGTTGAACACCGGGGAGCTGTTTTTT. V usage is TRBV9 and J usage is TRBJ2-2, with 7 bases aligning to TRBD1. The V gene end was trimmed by 4 bases and the J gene end by 1 base; junction bases not matched to a gene: 7. The CDR3 has 16 residues. Germline V gene sequence: CDR1 SGDLS, CDR2 YYNGEE.

This clone was seen many times. This rearrangement joins TRBV2 to TRBJ1-1; D uncertain. Germline CDR1 reads SNHLY; CDR2 reads FYNNEI. The length of the CDR3 is 13 residues. Trimming removed 6 bases at V and 0 bases at J, with 8 bases between. The CDR3 loop is CASSLELNTEAFF. CDR3 DNA: TGTGCCAGCAGCCTCGAATTGAACACTGAAGCTTTCTTT.

The V gene is TRBV11-1, the J gene TRBJ1-1, with TRBD1 as a possible D gene (5 bases). CDR3 length: 16 residues. Germline CDR1 SGHAT, CDR2 FQDESV (reference sequence). The V gene lost 0 bases and the J gene lost 4 bases, with 15 bases spanning the gap. The CDR3: CASSLAGGNASTEAFF. CDR3 DNA sequence: TGTGCCAGCAGCTTAGCGGGGGGAAACGCGTCCACTGAAGCTTTCTTT. Looking up the rest from reference TRBV11-1 and TRBJ1-1 gives the full variable domain: EAEVAQSPRYKITEKSQAVAFWCDPISGHATLYWYRQILGQGPELLVQFQDESVVDDSQLPKDRFSAERLKGVDSTLKIQPAELGDSAMYLCASSLAGGNASTEAFFGQGTRLTVV.

The sample holds many counts of this clone. This chain joins TRBV2 and TRBJ1-1, with D hard to call. V lost 7 bases and J lost 7, with 13 bases in between. Germline loops: CDR1 SNHLY, CDR2 FYNNEI. This CDR3 has 12 amino acids. The CDR3 reads CASTKDSGEAFF. In DNA, the CDR3 is TGTGCCAGCACCAAGGACTCCGGTGAAGCTTTCTTT.

This clone has just one count. The V call is TRBV7-9, the J call TRBJ2-2; weak D call: TRBD2 (6 bases). The CDR3 is made up of 14 amino acids. Between the trimmed V and J ends, which lost 8 bases and 4 bases, there was a span of 14 bases. Germline-derived CDR1 and CDR2 are SEHNR and FQNEAQ (reference sequence). CDR3 DNA: TGTGCCAGCCAGGAGGGGCGCATCACCGGGGAGCTGTTTTTT. It specifies CASQEGRITGELFF.

The table lists this clone with many counts. The chain links TRBV11-3 to TRBJ2-1; 9 bases agree with TRBD1. J gave up 4 bases and V 8 bases, and 3 bases lay outside the gene matches. Per germline, CDR1 SGHNT and CDR2 YENEEA. This CDR3 contains 13 residues. As DNA, the CDR3 is TGTGCCAGCGGGACAGGGATTTACAATGAGCAGTTCTTC. Translating gives CASGTGIYNEQFF.

The V call is TRBV12-3 or TRBV12-4, the J call TRBJ1-5, with D tentatively TRBD1 (6 bases). The length of the CDR3 is 15 residues. With 7 bases removed from V and 9 bases from J, the gap between germline ends came to 22 bases. CDR3 protein: CASIPGAGVVWPQHF. CDR3 nucleotide sequence: TGTGCCAGCATCCCGGGAGCAGGGGTTGTGTGGCCCCAGCATTTT.

A word on this clone: At one end, the junction sequence differs from germline, possibly due to a read error. CDR3 nucleotides: TGTGCCATCAGTGAGTCGATGGGGGGCTCTGGGGCCAATGTCCTGACTTTC. Translation gives CAISESMGGSGANVLTF. The V call is TRBV10-3, the J call TRBJ2-6; D possibly uses TRBD1 or TRBD2 (6 bases each). CDR1 is ENHRY and CDR2 is SYGVKD in the germline V gene. There are 17 residues in the CDR3.

This clone was observed at least ten times. J is TRBJ1-2 and V is TRBV29-1; 11 positions match TRBD1. Germline CDR1 and CDR2: SQVTM and ANQGSEA. V lost 6 bases to trimming and J lost 8 bases; unmatched junction nucleotides: 5. CDR3 length: 12 amino acids. CDR3 sequence (DNA): TGCAGCGTACTGGGACAGGGGGACGGCTACACCTTC. Its translation: CSVLGQGDGYTF.

This clone has at least ten counts. The chain couples TRBV20-1 to TRBJ1-1, with D possibly matching TRBD1 (5 bases). Germline V gene sequence: CDR1 DFQATT, CDR2 SNEGSKA (reference sequence). V was clipped by 1 base and J by 3 bases, with 15 bases between them. The CDR3 is 15 amino acids. CDR3 protein: CSARGGSGLDTEAFF. In DNA form, the CDR3 reads TGCAGTGCTAGAGGAGGTTCGGGGCTGGACACTGAAGCTTTCTTT.

Of note for this clone: Its ends do not fully match the called genes, so a read error is possible. Different DNA sequences within this sample yield the same CDR3. CDR3 coding DNA: TGTGCCACCACGGGACTACCTAACACCGGGGAGCTTTTTTTT. Translated: CATTGLPNTGELFF. The chain is built from TRBV10-3 and TRBJ2-2; 7 bases map to TRBD2. Germline V CDR1 and CDR2: ENHRY, SYGVKD. This CDR3 has 14 residues.

This clone was observed a few times. The V gene is TRBV2, the J gene TRBJ1-2, with D possibly TRBD1 on 6 matching bases. The CDR3 is 15 amino acids. Germline values: CDR1 SNHLY, CDR2 FYNNEI. The germline V and J ends were trimmed by 5 bases and 6 bases, with 19 bases remaining between them. CDR3 sequence: CASSLVLNRADGYTF. The DNA of the CDR3 is TGTGCCAGCAGTTTAGTACTAAACAGGGCTGATGGCTACACCTTC.

This clone has a count of ten or more. CDR3 nucleotide sequence: TGTGCCAGCAGTATATTCCCGGCAGGGAGCTTTTACCTCACTGAAGCTTTCTTT. As protein: CASSIFPAGSFYLTEAFF. The chain is built from TRBV12-3 or TRBV12-4 and TRBJ1-1, with D tentatively TRBD1 (5 bases). CDR3 size: 18 residues. Trimming took 5 bases from V and 4 from J, leaving 26 bases between them.

The table lists this clone with many counts. Just one base apart from a much larger clone, this may be a read error. Other DNA sequences in the same sample also yield this CDR3. This sequence joins TRBV11-2 and TRBJ1-5; 9 bases line up with TRBD1. V was clipped by 5 bases and J by 5 bases; unmatched bases: 13. The CDR3 sequence is 17 residues long. Looked up from germline, CDR1 is SGHAT and CDR2 is FQNNGV. The CDR3 region has the DNA TGTGCCAGCAGCCTAGTTGGTACTACAGGGGGCGATCAGCCCCAGCATTTT. Its translation is CASSLVGTTGGDQPQHF.

The chain combines TRBV15 with TRBJ2-7; D gene ambiguous. This CDR3 spans 14 amino acids. Germline V gene data show CDR1 as LNHNV and CDR2 as YYDKDF (reference sequence). Trimming pared 7 bases from V and 4 bases from J, leaving 17 bases between. CDR3 sequence: CATISHRVTYEQYF. The CDR3 DNA reads as TGTGCCACCATCTCCCATCGGGTAACTTACGAGCAGTACTTC.

This clone was seen ten or more times. J is TRBJ2-3 and V is TRBV7-2, with D possibly matching TRBD2 (6 bases). The ends were cut back, 5 bases at V and 3 bases at J, with 12 bases in the middle. The CDR3 extends over 14 amino acids. Per the germline V gene, CDR1 is SGHTA and CDR2 is FQGNSA. The CDR3 here is CASSRLEWTDTQYF. The CDR3 DNA sequence: TGTGCCAGCAGCCGACTAGAGTGGACAGATACGCAGTATTTT.

The table lists this clone with many counts. The rearrangement links TRBV10-1 to TRBJ2-7; D is unclear. The CDR3 contains 12 residues. Per the germline V gene, CDR1 is WNHNN and CDR2 is SYGVQD (reference sequence). The V and J ends lost 3 bases and 7 bases respectively, with 10 bases between them. CDR3 loop: CASSDGIGEQYF. In DNA, the CDR3 is TGCGCCAGCAGTGATGGGATAGGGGAGCAGTACTTC.

This clone has a count of ten or more. The chain recombines TRBV12-3 or TRBV12-4 with TRBJ1-5; possible D gene TRBD1, 5 bases. The length of the CDR3 is 14 residues. Trimming removed 4 bases from V and 7 bases from J, with 14 bases in between. The CDR3 sequence: CASSWGRRGQPQHF. CDR3 nucleotide sequence: TGTGCCAGCAGTTGGGGCAGGCGGGGCCAGCCCCAGCATTTT.

This clone was counted at least ten times. This sequence joins TRBV15 and TRBJ1-1; no clear D gene. The germline V gene encodes CDR1 LNHNV and CDR2 YYDKDF (reference sequence). V lost 4 bases and J 9 bases, leaving 21 bases between the germline ends. The CDR3 length is 15 residues. CDR3 amino acids: CATSKVGDLYGKAFF. CDR3 bases: TGTGCCACCAGCAAAGTGGGAGACTTGTACGGCAAAGCTTTCTTT.

This clone has at least ten counts. This chain links TRBV6-1 with TRBJ1-2; TRBD1 is a possible D gene (5 bases). This CDR3 has 12 residues. The V and J ends lost 6 bases and 7 bases respectively, with 12 bases between them. CDR1 MNHNS and CDR2 SASEGT come from the germline V gene. In nucleotides, the CDR3 is TGTGCCAGCAGAACGTGGGACGGTGGCTACACCTTC. This translates into CASRTWDGGYTF.

The chain joins TRBV6-1 to TRBJ2-3; D is possibly TRBD2 (7 bases). Germline lookup yields CDR1 MNHNS and CDR2 SASEGT. The CDR3 length is 14 residues. V was cut by 9 bases and J by 4 bases, with 17 bases left in between. CDR3 sequence: CASTEGGPPDTQYF. Here the CDR3 DNA reads TGTGCCAGTACCGAGGGGGGGCCCCCAGATACGCAGTATTTT.

In this sample, this clone turned up a few times. This chain connects TRBV27 to TRBJ2-2; D is ambiguous. Trimming pared 5 bases from V and 1 base from J, leaving 14 bases between. The V gene's germline CDR1 is MNHEY and CDR2 SMNVEV (reference sequence). The CDR3 contains 16 residues. CDR3 bases: TGTGCCAGCAGTCCCCTTGAGATGGAGAACACCGGGGAGCTGTTTTTT. As protein: CASSPLEMENTGELFF.

This clone was observed many times. The chain joins TRBV5-1 to TRBJ2-7, with 8 nucleotides matching TRBD2. CDR1 and CDR2 (germline): SGHRS, YFSETQ. Trimming removed 0 bases from V and 0 bases from J; junction bases left unmatched: 8. There are 17 residues in the CDR3. CDR3 loop: CASSLAGGAGGSYEQYF. The CDR3 DNA reads TGCGCCAGCAGCTTGGCGGGAGGGGCGGGGGGCTCCTACGAGCAGTACTTC.

This clone has a count of ten or more. This rearrangement joins TRBV11-2 to TRBJ2-3, with a weak D call TRBD2 (8 bases). The CDR3 length is 15 residues. CDR1 is SGHAT, CDR2 FQNNGV, per germline. Trimming stripped 5 bases from V and 9 bases from J, with 21 bases between. This chain's CDR3 is CASSPREGAEGTQYF. As DNA, the CDR3 is TGTGCCAGCAGCCCACGGGAGGGGGCCGAGGGGACGCAGTATTTT.

The chain joins TRBV18 to TRBJ2-7; possibly TRBD2 for D (6 bases). The V end was cut by 3 bases, the J end by 1 base, with 13 bases between. The germline V gene has CDR1 KGHSH and CDR2 LQKENI. The CDR3 is 15 residues long. CDR3 sequence (DNA): TGTGCCAGCTCACCCGGGACGGGGGTATCCTACGAGCAGTACTTC. Translated, it gives CASSPGTGVSYEQYF.

This clone appeared a few times. The chain employs TRBV6-5 and TRBJ2-2; the D gene is possibly TRBD1 (6 bases). This CDR3 region has 16 residues. Germline assignment: CDR1 MNHEY and CDR2 SVGAGI. The V and J ends lost 0 bases and 2 bases respectively, with 10 bases between them. Here the CDR3 reads CASSYSVGANTGELFF. The CDR3 nucleotides are TGTGCCAGCAGTTACTCGGTGGGGGCTAACACCGGGGAGCTGTTTTTT.

This clone was detected many times. The chain carries TRBV11-2 and TRBJ2-5, with D tentatively TRBD1 or TRBD2 (5 bases each). Germline assignment: CDR1 SGHAT and CDR2 FQNNGV. Trimming removed 5 bases from V and 7 bases from J, with 17 bases in between. CDR3 length: 14 residues. CDR3 sequence reads: CASSASGTAGTQYF. The CDR3, as DNA: TGTGCCAGCAGCGCATCCGGGACGGCTGGGACCCAGTACTTC. Full variable domain (missing parts from reference TRBV11-2 and TRBJ2-5): EAGVAQSPRYKIIEKRQSVAFWCNPISGHATLYWYQQILGQGPKLLIQFQNNGVVDDSQLPKDRFSAERLKGVDSTLKIQPAKLEDSAVYLCASSASGTAGTQYFGPGTRLLVL.